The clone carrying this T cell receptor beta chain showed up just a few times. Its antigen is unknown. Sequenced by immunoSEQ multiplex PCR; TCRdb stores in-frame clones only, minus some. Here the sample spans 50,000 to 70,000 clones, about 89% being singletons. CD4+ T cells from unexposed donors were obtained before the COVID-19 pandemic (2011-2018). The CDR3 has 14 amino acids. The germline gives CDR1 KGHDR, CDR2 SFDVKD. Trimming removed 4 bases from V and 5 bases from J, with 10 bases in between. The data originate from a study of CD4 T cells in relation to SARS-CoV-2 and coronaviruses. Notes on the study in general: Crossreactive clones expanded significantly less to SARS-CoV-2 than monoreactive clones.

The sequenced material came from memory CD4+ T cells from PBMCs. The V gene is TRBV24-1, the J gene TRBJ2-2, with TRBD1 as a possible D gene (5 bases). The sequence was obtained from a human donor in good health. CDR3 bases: TGTGCCACCAGTGACCCACAGGTTACCGGGGAGCTGTTTTTT. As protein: CATSDPQVTGELFF.